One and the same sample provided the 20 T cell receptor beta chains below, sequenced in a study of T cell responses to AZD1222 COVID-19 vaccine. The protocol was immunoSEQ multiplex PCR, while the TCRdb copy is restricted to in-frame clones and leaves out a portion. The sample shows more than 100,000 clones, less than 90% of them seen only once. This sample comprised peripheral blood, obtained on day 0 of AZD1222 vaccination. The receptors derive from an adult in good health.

This CDR3 reads CASSRFGNSPLHF. CDR3 nucleotides: TGTGCCAGCAGCCGATTCGGTAATTCACCCCTCCACTTT. The chain uses TRBV5-6 and TRBJ1-6; D call uncertain. Germline-derived CDR1 and CDR2 are SGHDT and YYEEEE. The V end lost 4 bases, the J end lost 6 bases, and 8 bases lay between the germline ends. The CDR3 runs to 13 residues.

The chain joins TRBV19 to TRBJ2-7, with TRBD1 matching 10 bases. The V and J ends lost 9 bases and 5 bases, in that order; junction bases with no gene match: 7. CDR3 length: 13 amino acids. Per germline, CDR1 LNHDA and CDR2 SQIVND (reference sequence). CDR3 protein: CASSDRGLDEQYF. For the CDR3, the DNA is TGTGCCAGCTCCGACAGGGGGCTTGACGAGCAGTACTTC.

CDR3 bases: TGCAGCGTCTGGGTGTCGGACACTGAAGCTTTCTTT. This gives the protein CSVWVSDTEAFF. The V gene is TRBV29-1, the J gene TRBJ1-1; D remains unclear. The ends were cut back, 6 bases at V and 3 bases at J, with 11 bases in the middle. CDR1 and CDR2 (germline): SQVTM, ANQGSEA. This CDR3 is 12 amino acids long. Filled out from reference TRBV29-1 and TRBJ1-1, the complete variable domain reads SAVISQKPSRDICQRGTSLTIQCQVDSQVTMMFWYRQQPGQSLTLIATANQGSEATYESGFVIDKFPISRPNLTFSTLTVSNMSPEDSSIYLCSVWVSDTEAFFGQGTRLTVV.

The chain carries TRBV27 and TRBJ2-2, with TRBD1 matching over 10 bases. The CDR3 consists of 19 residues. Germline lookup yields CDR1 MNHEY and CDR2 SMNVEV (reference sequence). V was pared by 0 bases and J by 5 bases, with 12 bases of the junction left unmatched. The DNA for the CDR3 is TGTGCCAGCAGTTTATCAAGAGGGGCTGGGACAGGGGATACCGGGGAGCTGTTTTTT. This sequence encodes CASSLSRGAGTGDTGELFF.

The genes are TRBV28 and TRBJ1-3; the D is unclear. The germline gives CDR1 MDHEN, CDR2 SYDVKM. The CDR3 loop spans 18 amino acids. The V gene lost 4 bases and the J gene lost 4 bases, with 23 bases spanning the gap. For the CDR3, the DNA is TGTGCCAGCAGTTCGACCTCTTCCTTATGGGGTCTAGGAAACACCATATATTTT. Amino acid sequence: CASSSTSSLWGLGNTIYF.

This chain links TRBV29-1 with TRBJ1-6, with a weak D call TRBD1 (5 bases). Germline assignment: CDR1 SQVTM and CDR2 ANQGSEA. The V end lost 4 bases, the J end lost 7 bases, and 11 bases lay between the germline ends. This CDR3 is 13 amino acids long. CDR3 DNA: TGCAGCGTTGGGGAGGGGTGGAATTCACCCCTCCACTTT. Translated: CSVGEGWNSPLHF.

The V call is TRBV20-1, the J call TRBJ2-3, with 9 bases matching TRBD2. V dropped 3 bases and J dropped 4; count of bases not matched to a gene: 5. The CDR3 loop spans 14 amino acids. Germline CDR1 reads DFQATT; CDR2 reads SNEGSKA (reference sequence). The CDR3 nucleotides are TGCAGTGCTAGTGCGGGGGGGACTCCAGATACGCAGTATTTT. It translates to CSASAGGTPDTQYF.

The DNA for the CDR3 is TGCAGCGTTGAAGATAAGGGTACTGAAGCTTTCTTT. Protein product: CSVEDKGTEAFF. This chain joins TRBV29-1 and TRBJ1-1; D call uncertain. Germline V gives CDR1 SQVTM, CDR2 ANQGSEA. The CDR3 is 12 amino acids. Trimming cost V 0 bases and J 5 bases, with 7 bases left between them.

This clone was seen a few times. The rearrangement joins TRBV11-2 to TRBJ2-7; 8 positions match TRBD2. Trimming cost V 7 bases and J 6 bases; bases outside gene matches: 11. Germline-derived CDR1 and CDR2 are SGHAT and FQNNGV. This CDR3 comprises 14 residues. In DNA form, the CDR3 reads TGTGCCAGCACCCGCCGGGGGGGTTTGGGCGAGCAGTACTTC. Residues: CASTRRGGLGEQYF.

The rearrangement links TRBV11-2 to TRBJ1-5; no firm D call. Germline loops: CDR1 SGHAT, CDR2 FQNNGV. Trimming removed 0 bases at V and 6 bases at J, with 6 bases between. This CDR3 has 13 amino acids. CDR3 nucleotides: TGTGCCAGCAGCTTAGAATCCGGTCAGCCCCAGCATTTT. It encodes CASSLESGQPQHF.

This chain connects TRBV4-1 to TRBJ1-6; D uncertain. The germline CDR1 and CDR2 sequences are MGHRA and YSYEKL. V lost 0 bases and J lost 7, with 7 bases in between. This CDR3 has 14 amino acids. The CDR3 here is CASSQDSTNSPLHF. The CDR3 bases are TGCGCCAGCAGCCAAGACTCGACCAATTCACCCCTCCACTTT.

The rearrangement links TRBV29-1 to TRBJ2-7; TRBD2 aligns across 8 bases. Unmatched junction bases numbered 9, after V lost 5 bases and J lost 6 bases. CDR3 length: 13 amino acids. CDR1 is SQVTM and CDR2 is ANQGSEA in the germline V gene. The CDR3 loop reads CSVCTSGLSEQYF. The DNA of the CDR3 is TGCAGCGTTTGCACTAGCGGCCTCTCCGAGCAGTACTTC.

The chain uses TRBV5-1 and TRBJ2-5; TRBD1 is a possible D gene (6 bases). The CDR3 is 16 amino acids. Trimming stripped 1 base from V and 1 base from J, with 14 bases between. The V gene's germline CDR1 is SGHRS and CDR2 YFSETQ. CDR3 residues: CASSLQGTTSQETQYF. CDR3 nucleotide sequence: TGCGCCAGCAGCTTGCAGGGGACAACCAGCCAAGAGACCCAGTACTTC.

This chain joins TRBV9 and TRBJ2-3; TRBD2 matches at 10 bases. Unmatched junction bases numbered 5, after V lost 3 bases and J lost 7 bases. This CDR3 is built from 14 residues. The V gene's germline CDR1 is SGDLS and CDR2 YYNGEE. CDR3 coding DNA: TGTGCCAGCAGCGCCGGGACTAGCGCGAATACGCAGTATTTT. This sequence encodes CASSAGTSANTQYF.

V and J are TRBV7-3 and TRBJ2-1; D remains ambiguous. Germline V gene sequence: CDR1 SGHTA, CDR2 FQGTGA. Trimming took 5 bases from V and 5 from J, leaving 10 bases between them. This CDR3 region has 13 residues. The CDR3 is CASSLDWDNEQFF. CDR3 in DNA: TGTGCCAGCAGCCTAGACTGGGACAATGAGCAGTTCTTC.

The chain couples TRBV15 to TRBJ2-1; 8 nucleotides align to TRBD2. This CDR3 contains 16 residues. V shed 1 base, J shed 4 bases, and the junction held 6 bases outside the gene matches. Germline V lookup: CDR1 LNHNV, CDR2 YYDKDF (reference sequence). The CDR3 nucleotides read TGTGCCACCAGCAGAGCAGGTAGCGGGGTTTACAATGAGCAGTTCTTC. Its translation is CATSRAGSGVYNEQFF.

The CDR3 DNA is TGTGCCAGCAGTTTCTGGACTGCAGATACGCAGTATTTT. Amino acids: CASSFWTADTQYF. This chain connects TRBV27 to TRBJ2-3; D is perhaps TRBD2 (5 bases). The V gene lost 3 bases and the J gene lost 4 bases, with 8 bases spanning the gap. Germline CDR1 is MNHEY and CDR2 is SMNVEV (reference sequence). CDR3 length equals 13 residues.

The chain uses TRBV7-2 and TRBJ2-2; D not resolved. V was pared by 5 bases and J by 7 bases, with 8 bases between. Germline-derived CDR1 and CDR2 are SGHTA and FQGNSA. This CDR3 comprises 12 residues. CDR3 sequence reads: CASSPGSGELFF. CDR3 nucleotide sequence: TGTGCCAGCAGCCCCGGAAGCGGGGAGCTGTTTTTT.

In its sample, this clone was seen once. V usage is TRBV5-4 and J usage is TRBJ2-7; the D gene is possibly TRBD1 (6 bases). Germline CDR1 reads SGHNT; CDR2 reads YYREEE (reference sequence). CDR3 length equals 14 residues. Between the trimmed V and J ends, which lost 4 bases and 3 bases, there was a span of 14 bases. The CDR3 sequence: CASSQQGVGYEQYF. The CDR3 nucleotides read TGTGCCAGCAGCCAACAGGGTGTTGGCTACGAGCAGTACTTC.

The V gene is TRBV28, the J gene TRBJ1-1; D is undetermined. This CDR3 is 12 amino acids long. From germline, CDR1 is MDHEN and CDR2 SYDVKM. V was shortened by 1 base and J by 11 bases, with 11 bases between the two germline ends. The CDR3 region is CASSLSKGWAFF. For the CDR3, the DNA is TGTGCCAGCAGTTTATCCAAGGGATGGGCTTTCTTT.